Following are 11 T cell receptor beta chains from one sample sequenced in a study of shared clonotypes between healthy human individuals. Here immunoSEQ multiplex PCR was the method, and the copy in TCRdb shows in-frame clones only, minus some. The sample records 2 million to 2.5 million clones, just over 90% being singletons. The sequenced sample consisted of naive CD4+ T cells from PBMCs. Documented subset: CD45RA+ positively selected. Receptors originate from a man between 18 and 35 years old in good health. Some clones in this sample may be carry-over from other donors' samples.

The chain employs TRBV2 and TRBJ1-1; tentatively, D is TRBD1 (5 bases). V was clipped by 8 bases and J by 0 bases, with 25 bases between them. This CDR3 has 18 amino acids. Germline loops: CDR1 SNHLY, CDR2 FYNNEI. The CDR3 sequence is CASLTEPISTGMNTEAFF. The DNA for the CDR3 is TGTGCCAGCCTAACAGAACCCATCTCAACAGGAATGAACACTGAAGCTTTCTTT.

The V call is TRBV7-2, the J call TRBJ1-1; D not resolved. V was cut by 6 bases and J by 4 bases, with 15 bases left in between. CDR1 is SGHTA, CDR2 FQGNSA, per germline. The CDR3 runs 14 residues. This chain's CDR3 is CASRTLRESTEAFF. CDR3 nucleotides: TGTGCCAGCAGGACCTTGAGGGAGAGCACTGAAGCTTTCTTT.

The V gene is TRBV11-3, the J gene TRBJ1-1; a possible D gene is TRBD1 (5 bases). This CDR3 spans 13 amino acids. The germline gives CDR1 SGHNT, CDR2 YENEEA. Trimming removed 5 bases at V and 3 bases at J, with 10 bases between. The CDR3 DNA reads as TGTGCCAGCAGCAAAGGACAAGACACTGAAGCTTTCTTT. It encodes CASSKGQDTEAFF. Using reference TRBV11-3 and TRBJ1-1 for the parts outside the CDR3, the full variable domain is EAGVVQSPRYKIIEKKQPVAFWCNPISGHNTLYWYLQNLGQGPELLIRYENEEAVDDSQLPKDRFSAERLKGVDSTLKIQPAELGDSAVYLCASSKGQDTEAFFGQGTRLTVV.

The V gene is TRBV2, the J gene TRBJ1-2, with 7 positions matching TRBD1. V lost 0 bases and J lost 7; bases outside the gene matches: 8. This CDR3 contains 15 residues. CDR1 and CDR2 from the germline V gene are SNHLY and FYNNEI. The CDR3, as DNA: TGTGCCAGCAGTGAAGCGCTTCGGGCAGGGGGTGGCTACACCTTC. It codes for CASSEALRAGGGYTF. Based on the CDR3 plus reference TRBV2 and TRBJ1-2, the full variable domain is EPEVTQTPSHQVTQMGQEVILRCVPISNHLYFYWYRQILGQKVEFLVSFYNNEISEKSEIFDDQFSVERPDGSNFTLKIRSTKLEDSAMYFCASSEALRAGGGYTFGSGTRLTVV.

The gene calls are TRBV9 and TRBJ2-3; 13 nucleotides align to TRBD2. The V segment lost 3 bases and the J segment 2 bases; nucleotides outside the gene matches: 6. The CDR3 is 17 amino acids. The germline V gene has CDR1 SGDLS and CDR2 YYNGEE. CDR3 bases: TGTGCCAGCAGCGGAACGGGACTAGCGGGGAACACAGATACGCAGTATTTT. Residues: CASSGTGLAGNTDTQYF.

This sequence joins TRBV19 and TRBJ1-3, with TRBD1 matching over 8 bases. CDR1 and CDR2 (germline): LNHDA, SQIVND (reference sequence). The CDR3 contains 15 residues. The trim removed 7 bases at V and 2 bases at J, leaving 7 bases unmatched. DNA for the CDR3: TGTGCCAGTACTAACCCGACAGGGGCTGGAAACACCATATATTTT. As protein: CASTNPTGAGNTIYF.

This chain uses TRBV30 with TRBJ2-4; possibly TRBD1 or TRBD2 for D (5 bases each). Germline CDR1 and CDR2: GTSNPN and SVGIG (reference sequence). V lost 0 bases and J lost 9, with 15 bases in between. The CDR3 loop spans 14 amino acids. The CDR3 coding sequence is TGTGCCTGGAGTGTACAGGTGAGGGTAGGCATTCAGTACTTC. It codes for CAWSVQVRVGIQYF.

This chain links TRBV7-8 with TRBJ1-1; 7 bases are a match to TRBD1. V lost 5 bases to trimming and J lost 8 bases; unmatched junction nucleotides: 11. The CDR3 contains 14 residues. Germline V CDR1 and CDR2: SGHVS, FQNEAQ. The CDR3 spells CASSPREGAVEAFF. CDR3 DNA: TGTGCCAGCAGCCCGCGTGAGGGGGCTGTAGAAGCTTTCTTT. Full variable domain (missing parts from reference TRBV7-8 and TRBJ1-1): GAGVSQSPRYKVAKRGQDVALRCDPISGHVSLFWYQQALGQGPEFLTYFQNEAQLDKSGLPSDRFFAERPEGSVSTLKIQRTQQEDSAVYLCASSPREGAVEAFFGQGTRLTVV.

The rearrangement links TRBV19 to TRBJ1-5; D remains ambiguous. The V and J ends lost 1 base and 8 bases respectively, with 6 bases between them. The V gene's germline CDR1 is LNHDA and CDR2 SQIVND (reference sequence). The CDR3 contains 12 residues. The CDR3 here is CASSIGGKPQHF. The CDR3 coding sequence is TGTGCCAGTAGTATAGGGGGTAAGCCCCAGCATTTT.

This chain connects TRBV28 to TRBJ2-1; 9 bases map to TRBD2. The germline gives CDR1 MDHEN, CDR2 SYDVKM. V gave up 4 bases and J gave up 9 bases; unmatched junction bases: 16. The CDR3 has 17 amino acids. The CDR3 loop reads CASSSPRVRLAGTEQFF. The CDR3 DNA reads as TGTGCCAGCAGTTCCCCCCGGGTGCGCCTAGCGGGAACTGAGCAGTTCTTC.

This chain uses TRBV2 with TRBJ1-1; unclear D gene. The CDR3 runs 12 residues. Trimming shortened V by 6 bases and J by 3 bases, and 8 bases separated the two germline ends. The germline V gene has CDR1 SNHLY and CDR2 FYNNEI. Here the CDR3 reads CASRGEYTEAFF. CDR3 DNA sequence: TGTGCCAGCAGGGGCGAGTACACTGAAGCTTTCTTT.